This is a list of T cell receptor beta chains from one sample in a study of Ad26.COV2.S vaccination and SARS-CoV-2 variants. The protocol was immunoSEQ multiplex PCR, while the TCRdb copy is restricted to in-frame clones and leaves out a portion. The table shows 300,000 to 450,000 clones, with 92% occurring only once. Material: peripheral blood, obtained after recovery from COVID-19. The receptor source for this set is a human donor who had recovered from COVID-19. Each CDR3 is given with its conserved first and last residue. Each record gives: D gene, V gene, clone size, J gene, CDR3 protein, CDR3 DNA. D genes are given only for firm matches. Only part of the rows carry a size: once, few, many, or a class if the clone is expanded.

D gene: .; V gene: TRBV12-5; clone size: once; J gene: TRBJ1-4; CDR3 protein: CASGLASSTARGEKLFF; CDR3 DNA: TGTGCTAGTGGTTTGGCCTCTTCGACAGCCCGGGGAGAAAAACTGTTTTTT
D gene: TRBD1; V gene: TRBV27; clone size: .; J gene: TRBJ1-5; CDR3 protein: CASSKWTGSNNQPQHF; CDR3 DNA: TGTGCCAGCAGTAAATGGACAGGTTCAAATAATCAGCCCCAGCATTTT
D gene: .; V gene: TRBV4-3; clone size: once; J gene: TRBJ1-3; CDR3 protein: CASSQTWGQPVIGNTIYF; CDR3 DNA: TGCGCCAGCAGCCAAACCTGGGGGCAGCCGGTTATTGGAAACACCATATATTTT
D gene: TRBD1; V gene: TRBV19; clone size: .; J gene: TRBJ2-7; CDR3 protein: CASSIGQGSYEQYF; CDR3 DNA: TGTGCCAGTAGTATAGGACAGGGCTCCTACGAGCAGTACTTC
D gene: .; V gene: TRBV9; clone size: .; J gene: TRBJ1-1; CDR3 protein: CASSAGWNTEAFF; CDR3 DNA: TGTGCCAGCAGCGCAGGATGGAACACTGAAGCTTTCTTT
D gene: .; V gene: TRBV4-1; clone size: .; J gene: TRBJ1-1; CDR3 protein: CASSQVLRGRTEAFF; CDR3 DNA: TGCGCCAGCAGCCAAGTGCTCAGGGGTAGGACTGAAGCTTTCTTT
D gene: .; V gene: TRBV5-1; clone size: .; J gene: TRBJ2-5; CDR3 protein: CASRVQETQYF; CDR3 DNA: TGCGCCAGCAGAGTCCAAGAGACCCAGTACTTC
D gene: .; V gene: TRBV24-1; clone size: once; J gene: TRBJ2-1; CDR3 protein: CATGSYNEQFF; CDR3 DNA: TGTGCCACCGGATCCTACAATGAGCAGTTCTTC
D gene: .; V gene: TRBV4-1; clone size: .; J gene: TRBJ2-7; CDR3 protein: CASSHQSHEQYF; CDR3 DNA: TGCGCCAGCAGCCACCAAAGCCACGAGCAGTACTTC
D gene: .; V gene: TRBV5-1; clone size: .; J gene: TRBJ1-2; CDR3 protein: CASSGTTGENYGYTF; CDR3 DNA: TGCGCCAGCAGCGGCACGACAGGAGAGAACTATGGCTACACCTTC
D gene: .; V gene: TRBV6-1; clone size: .; J gene: TRBJ1-1; CDR3 protein: CASSEYGGQLNTEAFF; CDR3 DNA: TGTGCCAGCAGTGAGTATGGGGGGCAATTGAACACTGAAGCTTTCTTT
D gene: TRBD1; V gene: TRBV5-1; clone size: .; J gene: TRBJ2-2; CDR3 protein: CASSGGQGANTGELFF; CDR3 DNA: TGCGCCAGCAGCGGCGGACAGGGGGCGAACACCGGGGAGCTGTTTTTT
D gene: .; V gene: TRBV28; clone size: .; J gene: TRBJ1-2; CDR3 protein: CASSLDTYGYTF; CDR3 DNA: TGTGCCAGCAGTTTGGACACCTATGGCTACACCTTC
D gene: .; V gene: TRBV6-5; clone size: .; J gene: TRBJ1-1; CDR3 protein: CASSYSTGLGAFF; CDR3 DNA: TGTGCCAGCAGTTACTCTACGGGATTGGGAGCTTTCTTT
D gene: TRBD2; V gene: TRBV9; clone size: .; J gene: TRBJ2-3; CDR3 protein: CASSPRGGAADTQYF; CDR3 DNA: TGTGCCAGCAGCCCCCGGGGAGGGGCGGCAGATACGCAGTATTTT
D gene: .; V gene: TRBV5-5; clone size: .; J gene: TRBJ1-2; CDR3 protein: CASSLGLPPDGYTF; CDR3 DNA: TGTGCCAGCAGCCTAGGACTCCCCCCGGATGGCTACACCTTC
D gene: .; V gene: TRBV4-1; clone size: .; J gene: TRBJ2-3; CDR3 protein: CASSQLRGDTQYF; CDR3 DNA: TGCGCCAGCAGCCAGCTACGGGGGGATACGCAGTATTTT
D gene: .; V gene: TRBV24-1; clone size: .; J gene: TRBJ2-3; CDR3 protein: CATSGDTDTQYF; CDR3 DNA: TGTGCCACCAGTGGTGACACAGATACGCAGTATTTT
D gene: TRBD1; V gene: TRBV7-2; clone size: once; J gene: TRBJ1-2; CDR3 protein: CASSFQQGLAGYTF; CDR3 DNA: TGTGCCAGCAGCTTCCAACAGGGGCTCGCTGGCTACACCTTC
D gene: .; V gene: TRBV13; clone size: .; J gene: TRBJ2-1; CDR3 protein: CASSLGLLANEQFF; CDR3 DNA: TGTGCCAGCAGCTTAGGACTATTGGCAAATGAGCAGTTCTTC
D gene: TRBD1; V gene: TRBV15; clone size: .; J gene: TRBJ1-2; CDR3 protein: CATSRHRTGSNGYTF; CDR3 DNA: TGTGCCACCAGCAGACACAGGACAGGGAGTAATGGCTACACCTTC
D gene: .; V gene: TRBV25-1; clone size: .; J gene: TRBJ2-1; CDR3 protein: CASSVGDEQFF; CDR3 DNA: TGTGCCAGCAGTGTGGGGGATGAGCAGTTCTTC
D gene: .; V gene: TRBV6-4; clone size: .; J gene: TRBJ2-5; CDR3 protein: CASSGPLPPAHIEYF; CDR3 DNA: TGTGCCAGCAGTGGACCCCTCCCCCCCGCGCACATAGAGTACTTC
D gene: .; V gene: TRBV11-2; clone size: .; J gene: TRBJ1-2; CDR3 protein: CASSLERTEPEGYTF; CDR3 DNA: TGTGCCAGCAGCTTAGAACGGACAGAACCTGAGGGCTACACCTTC
D gene: TRBD1; V gene: TRBV4-1; clone size: .; J gene: TRBJ2-3; CDR3 protein: CASSLRDRGTDTQYF; CDR3 DNA: TGCGCCAGCAGTCTACGGGACAGGGGAACAGATACGCAGTATTTT
D gene: .; V gene: TRBV4-1; clone size: .; J gene: TRBJ2-5; CDR3 protein: CASSPSQQRVGETQYF; CDR3 DNA: TGCGCCAGCAGCCCCTCCCAGCAGCGGGTAGGAGAGACCCAGTACTTC
D gene: TRBD2; V gene: TRBV3-1/TRBV3-2; clone size: .; J gene: TRBJ2-3; CDR3 protein: CASSTTSGGTDTQYF; CDR3 DNA: TGTGCCAGCAGCACAACTAGCGGGGGGACTGATACGCAGTATTTT
D gene: TRBD1; V gene: TRBV6-5; clone size: .; J gene: TRBJ1-5; CDR3 protein: CASSLGQGPNQPQHF; CDR3 DNA: TGTGCCAGCAGCCTTGGACAGGGTCCAAATCAGCCCCAGCATTTT
D gene: .; V gene: TRBV10-2; clone size: .; J gene: TRBJ2-7; CDR3 protein: CASRSVRDGSYEQYF; CDR3 DNA: TGCGCCAGCAGATCTGTCCGGGACGGATCCTACGAGCAGTACTTC
D gene: .; V gene: TRBV5-1; clone size: .; J gene: TRBJ2-7; CDR3 protein: CASSLAATAAEQYF; CDR3 DNA: TGCGCCAGCAGCTTGGCGGCGACAGCGGCCGAGCAGTACTTC
D gene: TRBD1; V gene: TRBV10-3; clone size: .; J gene: TRBJ1-2; CDR3 protein: CAISGTAANYGYTF; CDR3 DNA: TGTGCCATCAGCGGGACAGCAGCTAACTATGGCTACACCTTC
D gene: .; V gene: TRBV10-1; clone size: .; J gene: TRBJ2-7; CDR3 protein: CASSSFDKTYEQYF; CDR3 DNA: TGCGCCAGCAGTTCTTTTGACAAGACCTACGAGCAGTACTTC
D gene: .; V gene: TRBV4-1; clone size: .; J gene: TRBJ1-5; CDR3 protein: CASSQERGSNQPQHF; CDR3 DNA: TGCGCCAGCAGCCAAGAGAGGGGGAGCAATCAGCCCCAGCATTTT
D gene: .; V gene: TRBV5-5; clone size: .; J gene: TRBJ2-5; CDR3 protein: CASSPGQETQYF; CDR3 DNA: TGTGCCAGCAGCCCCGGGCAAGAGACCCAGTACTTC
D gene: TRBD2; V gene: TRBV10-1; clone size: few; J gene: TRBJ2-1; CDR3 protein: CASSPTSGGIYNEQFF; CDR3 DNA: TGCGCCAGCAGCCCCACTAGCGGGGGAATATACAATGAGCAGTTCTTC
D gene: TRBD1; V gene: TRBV6-2/TRBV6-3; clone size: .; J gene: TRBJ2-5; CDR3 protein: CASSYSKTGPRETQYF; CDR3 DNA: TGTGCCAGCAGTTACTCGAAGACAGGGCCCCGAGAGACCCAGTACTTC
D gene: TRBD1; V gene: TRBV6-6; clone size: few; J gene: TRBJ2-7; CDR3 protein: CASSADGTDYLYEQYF; CDR3 DNA: TGTGCCAGCAGTGCTGACGGGACAGACTACTTGTACGAGCAGTACTTC
D gene: .; V gene: TRBV25-1; clone size: .; J gene: TRBJ2-7; CDR3 protein: CASSGPGWVYEQYF; CDR3 DNA: TGTGCCAGCAGTGGCCCGGGGTGGGTCTACGAGCAGTACTTC
D gene: .; V gene: TRBV27; clone size: .; J gene: TRBJ2-1; CDR3 protein: CASSPEGYHNEQFF; CDR3 DNA: TGTGCCAGCAGTCCGGAGGGGTACCACAATGAGCAGTTCTTC
D gene: .; V gene: TRBV5-6; clone size: .; J gene: TRBJ1-3; CDR3 protein: CASSLVASGNTIYF; CDR3 DNA: TGTGCCAGCAGCTTGGTAGCCTCTGGAAACACCATATATTTT
D gene: .; V gene: TRBV27; clone size: .; J gene: TRBJ1-1; CDR3 protein: CASSSSGGNTEAFF; CDR3 DNA: TGTGCCAGCAGCTCCTCGGGGGGGAACACTGAAGCTTTCTTT
D gene: .; V gene: TRBV4-1; clone size: .; J gene: TRBJ1-5; CDR3 protein: CASSQVNFLGPSNQPQHF; CDR3 DNA: TGCGCCAGCAGCCAAGTGAATTTTCTCGGCCCTAGCAATCAGCCCCAGCATTTT
D gene: TRBD1; V gene: TRBV5-6; clone size: .; J gene: TRBJ2-7; CDR3 protein: CASSLGQGAYEQYF; CDR3 DNA: TGTGCCAGCAGCTTGGGACAGGGGGCCTACGAGCAGTACTTC
D gene: .; V gene: TRBV15; clone size: .; J gene: TRBJ2-4; CDR3 protein: CATSRDGQGIAKNIQYF; CDR3 DNA: TGTGCCACCAGCAGAGATGGGCAGGGGATAGCCAAAAACATTCAGTACTTC
D gene: TRBD1; V gene: TRBV12-3/TRBV12-4; clone size: once; J gene: TRBJ1-2; CDR3 protein: CASSPRDSYGYTF; CDR3 DNA: TGTGCCAGCAGTCCAAGGGACAGCTATGGCTACACCTTC
D gene: .; V gene: TRBV5-1; clone size: .; J gene: TRBJ2-1; CDR3 protein: CASSLPRDSYNEQFF; CDR3 DNA: TGCGCCAGCAGCTTGCCCCGGGACTCCTACAATGAGCAGTTCTTC
D gene: .; V gene: TRBV6-2/TRBV6-3; clone size: .; J gene: TRBJ1-5; CDR3 protein: CASSRDNSNQPQHF; CDR3 DNA: TGTGCCAGCAGCAGGGACAATAGCAATCAGCCCCAGCATTTT
D gene: .; V gene: TRBV6-5; clone size: .; J gene: TRBJ1-1; CDR3 protein: CASSPGGKAFF; CDR3 DNA: TGTGCCAGCAGTCCGGGGGGGAAAGCTTTCTTT
D gene: .; V gene: TRBV12-3/TRBV12-4; clone size: .; J gene: TRBJ2-3; CDR3 protein: CASSDRADTQYF; CDR3 DNA: TGTGCCAGCAGTGATAGGGCGGATACGCAGTATTTT
D gene: .; V gene: TRBV6-6; clone size: few; J gene: TRBJ1-5; CDR3 protein: CATRHEEVQPQHF; CDR3 DNA: TGTGCCACCCGCCATGAGGAGGTGCAGCCCCAGCATTTT
D gene: .; V gene: TRBV19; clone size: .; J gene: TRBJ1-2; CDR3 protein: CASSPGPNYGYTF; CDR3 DNA: TGTGCCAGTAGCCCGGGACCGAACTATGGCTACACCTTC
D gene: .; V gene: TRBV5-4; clone size: .; J gene: TRBJ2-1; CDR3 protein: CASNGAVPYNEQFF; CDR3 DNA: TGTGCCAGCAATGGGGCCGTCCCGTACAATGAGCAGTTCTTC
D gene: .; V gene: TRBV11-1; clone size: .; J gene: TRBJ1-3; CDR3 protein: CASSLGAGLGNTIYF; CDR3 DNA: TGTGCCAGCAGCTTAGGGGCAGGACTCGGAAACACCATATATTTT
D gene: .; V gene: TRBV25-1; clone size: .; J gene: TRBJ2-5; CDR3 protein: CASSEYLRGETQYF; CDR3 DNA: TGTGCCAGCAGTGAATATTTGAGGGGGGAGACCCAGTACTTC